The clone carrying this TCR beta chain was recorded once. This specimen belongs to a study of shared clonotypes between healthy human individuals. Sequencing used immunoSEQ multiplex PCR; TCRdb keeps in-frame clones, though not all of them. The table records around 2.5 million clones, more than 85% of them present only once. The sequenced sample was naive CD4+ T cells from PBMCs. The subset was: CD45RA+ positively selected. This TCR was sampled from a man younger than 35 in good health. Some clones in this sample may be carry-over from other donors' samples.

The CDR3 here is CASSPPLGGFTTEAFF. The CDR3 region has the DNA TGTGCCAGCTCACCACCTTTAGGGGGATTCACCACTGAAGCTTTCTTT. The rearrangement links TRBV18 to TRBJ1-1; D might be TRBD1 (6 bases). Between the trimmed V and J ends, which lost 0 bases and 4 bases, there was a span of 15 bases. The CDR3 is 16 residues long. Germline values: CDR1 KGHSH, CDR2 LQKENI.